This entry lists 28 T cell receptor beta chains sequenced from one sample in a study of post-analysis software for immune sequencing data. Notes on the study in general: The five TRBV segments detected at higher frequency in patients than in controls included TRBV5-6, TRBV5-1 and TRBV20-1.

The antigens these receptors bind are not known. Libraries were made from TCR beta cDNA, and they carried unique molecular identifiers. TCRdb ran MiXCR on the PCR reads and lists one entry per CDR3 protein. The sample contains fewer than 900,000 distinct CDR3 sequences, 46% of which appear only once. Sample: blood. The receptors come from a girl aged 5 to 17 with multiple sclerosis.

This chain connects TRBV6-2 or TRBV6-3 to TRBJ2-1; 7 nucleotides match TRBD2. V gave up 4 bases and J gave up 4 bases; unmatched junction bases: 10. CDR3 length: 16 residues. The germline V gene has CDR1 MNHEY and CDR2 SVGEGT. The CDR3 bases are TGTGCCAGCAGTTCCATCGAAGCGGGGAGATACAATGAGCAGTTCTTC. Its translation is CASSSIEAGRYNEQFF.

The chain carries TRBV11-2 and TRBJ2-3; D possibly corresponds to TRBD2 (5 bases). CDR1 and CDR2 (germline): SGHAT, FQNNGV. The CDR3 extends over 15 amino acids. V was shortened by 3 bases and J by 4 bases, with 14 bases between the two germline ends. CDR3 sequence reads: CASSFAGKWADTQYF. The CDR3 bases are TGTGCCAGCAGCTTCGCCGGGAAGTGGGCAGATACGCAGTATTTT.

V usage is TRBV29-1 and J usage is TRBJ2-1; possibly TRBD2 for D (5 bases). V was cut by 2 bases and J by 3 bases, with 17 bases left in between. Germline CDR1 and CDR2: SQVTM and ANQGSEA. This CDR3 has 16 amino acids. CDR3 amino acids: CSVEPNEGVYYNEQFF. The CDR3 region has the DNA TGCAGCGTTGAACCCAACGAGGGAGTGTACTACAATGAGCAGTTCTTC.

Of note for this clonotype: An end of the junction does not agree with germline; a read error may underlie this. J is TRBJ2-7 and V is TRBV28, with D possibly TRBD2 on 5 matching bases. The CDR3 consists of 17 residues. The germline gives CDR1 MDHEN, CDR2 SYDVKM. The CDR3 loop reads CASSLSTMASQSYEQYF. CDR3 nucleotide sequence: TGCGCCAGCAGTCTGTCCACTATGGCTAGCCAATCTTACGAGCAGTACTTC. The full variable domain, completed using reference TRBV28 and TRBJ2-7, is DVKVTQSSRYLVKRTGEKVFLECVQDMDHENMFWYRQDPGLGLRLIYFSYDVKMKEKGDIPEGYSVSREKKERFSLILESASTNQTSMYLCASSLSTMASQSYEQYFGPGTRLTVT.

V is TRBV15 and J is TRBJ1-5; D may be TRBD1 (5 bases). The CDR3 contains 15 residues. Germline-derived CDR1 and CDR2 are LNHNV and YYDKDF (reference sequence). Trimming pared 5 bases from V and 3 bases from J, leaving 14 bases between. CDR3 in amino acids: CATSRPGGINQPQHF. The DNA of the CDR3 is TGTGCCACCAGCCGCCCCGGGGGGATCAATCAGCCCCAGCATTTT.

This clonotype was detected many times. The V call is TRBV20-1, the J call TRBJ2-1; 9 bases agree with TRBD2. The CDR3 is 16 residues long. CDR1 DFQATT and CDR2 SNEGSKA come from the germline V gene (reference sequence). V shed 0 bases, J shed 8 bases, and the junction held 11 bases outside the gene matches. CDR3 protein: CSARDPAGGPGYEQFF. DNA for the CDR3: TGCAGTGCTAGAGATCCGGCGGGAGGGCCGGGTTATGAGCAGTTCTTC.

This clonotype was detected many times. The V call is TRBV12-3 or TRBV12-4, the J call TRBJ2-7; 13 bases agree with TRBD2. This CDR3 is built from 14 residues. V dropped 6 bases and J dropped 4; count of bases not matched to a gene: 3. In nucleotides, the CDR3 is TGTGCCAGCAGCCCGGGACTAGCGGGGTACGAGCAGTACTTC. It encodes CASSPGLAGYEQYF.

This clonotype was seen a few times. This chain connects TRBV29-1 to TRBJ2-6, with D maybe TRBD2 (6 bases). V lost 3 bases and J 2 bases, leaving 14 bases between the germline ends. Germline CDR1 reads SQVTM; CDR2 reads ANQGSEA. The CDR3 sequence is 16 residues long. For the CDR3, the DNA is TGCAGCGTTGATGGCAGGGAGGAGGCTGGGGCCAACGTCCTGACTTTC. This translates into CSVDGREEAGANVLTF.

The chain links TRBV29-1 to TRBJ1-1, with D hard to call. The CDR3 is 16 residues long. In germline, CDR1 is SQVTM, CDR2 ANQGSEA. V shed 4 bases and J shed 1 base, with 19 bases lying between them. CDR3 sequence: CSVAHSWSLGNTEAFF. The CDR3 DNA follows: TGCAGCGTTGCTCACAGCTGGTCACTCGGGAACACTGAAGCTTTCTTT.

The chain joins TRBV5-1 to TRBJ1-2, with unresolved D. The CDR3 extends over 15 amino acids. Germline V lookup: CDR1 SGHRS, CDR2 YFSETQ. V was pared by 2 bases and J by 4 bases, with 15 bases between. DNA for the CDR3: TGCGCCAGCAGCTTCCGCCCGAGTACGGTCTATGGCTACACCTTC. The encoded protein is CASSFRPSTVYGYTF.

This clonotype was found a few times. V is TRBV5-1 and J is TRBJ2-1; D may be TRBD1 (6 bases). This CDR3 is 15 amino acids long. Trimming pared 4 bases from V and 7 bases from J, leaving 18 bases between. Per germline, CDR1 SGHRS and CDR2 YFSETQ. CDR3: CASSPLNFRGNEQFF. CDR3 bases: TGCGCCAGCAGCCCCCTTAATTTCAGGGGTAATGAGCAGTTCTTC.

This chain uses TRBV28 with TRBJ2-1; 11 bases map to TRBD2. Looked up from germline, CDR1 is MDHEN and CDR2 is SYDVKM. J lost 3 bases, V lost 4 bases, and 8 bases had no gene match. The CDR3 runs 17 residues. The CDR3 DNA reads TGTGCCAGCAGTTCTGGGATGGGACTAGCGGACTACAATGAGCAGTTCTTC. Its translation: CASSSGMGLADYNEQFF.

This chain connects TRBV6-1 to TRBJ2-3, with D possibly matching TRBD2 (5 bases). CDR3 length: 14 amino acids. CDR1 is MNHNS and CDR2 is SASEGT in the germline V gene. V was pared by 6 bases and J by 4 bases, with 14 bases between. Written as DNA, the CDR3 is TGTGCCAGCAGCCTAGGGAGCAGCTCAGATACGCAGTATTTT. This translates into CASSLGSSSDTQYF.

J is TRBJ2-7 and V is TRBV27; maybe TRBD2 (6 bases). The J call may be in error: the DNA end matches TRBJ2-5 better. The CDR3 length is 13 residues. From germline, CDR1 is MNHEY and CDR2 SMNVEV (reference sequence). The CDR3 region is CASSNIGGETQYF. CDR3 DNA sequence: TGTGCCAGCAGTAATATAGGAGGGGAGACCCAGTACTTC.

This clonotype was seen ten or more times. The chain joins TRBV28 to TRBJ1-2; D is uncertain. The CDR3 spans 13 residues. The germline V gene has CDR1 MDHEN and CDR2 SYDVKM. V was clipped by 2 bases and J by 6 bases, with 10 bases between them. Here the CDR3 DNA reads TGTGCCAGCAGTTTAGGCCTTGTTAATGGCTACACCTTC. Translated: CASSLGLVNGYTF.

This clonotype has more than one count but fewer than ten. CDR3 sequence reads: CSVEQGETQYF. The DNA of the CDR3 is TGCAGCGTTGAACAGGGAGAGACCCAGTACTTC. This sequence joins TRBV29-1 and TRBJ2-5, with D perhaps TRBD1 (5 bases). With 2 bases removed from V and 4 bases from J, the gap between germline ends came to 5 bases. Germline CDR1 is SQVTM and CDR2 is ANQGSEA. This CDR3 comprises 11 residues.

The V call is TRBV5-1, the J call TRBJ2-2; 7 bases agree with TRBD1. Germline-derived CDR1 and CDR2 are SGHRS and YFSETQ. The CDR3 is made up of 16 amino acids. V gave up 0 bases and J gave up 1 base; unmatched junction bases: 3. In nucleotides, the CDR3 is TGCGCCAGCAGCTTGGGGACAGGACTGAACACCGGGGAGCTGTTTTTT. It translates to CASSLGTGLNTGELFF.

This clonotype was counted only a few times. The chain combines TRBV5-1 with TRBJ1-1; D gene unclear. The germline V gene has CDR1 SGHRS and CDR2 YFSETQ. This CDR3 has 13 amino acids. The V and J ends lost 4 bases and 3 bases respectively, with 10 bases between them. The DNA of the CDR3 is TGCGCCAGCAGCCCCGACGGATACACTGAAGCTTTCTTT. This codes for CASSPDGYTEAFF.

The chain carries TRBV12-3 or TRBV12-4 and TRBJ2-7, with 7 bases lining up with TRBD2. With V trimmed by 2 bases and J by 2 bases, 3 bases remained unmatched. The CDR3 has 14 residues. For the CDR3, the DNA is TGTGCCAGCAGTTTAAGCGGGAAAACCTACGAGCAGTACTTC. It is translated as CASSLSGKTYEQYF.

This chain links TRBV11-2 with TRBJ2-1, with D maybe TRBD1 (5 bases). Germline V gene lookup returns CDR1 SGHAT and CDR2 FQNNGV. V gave up 0 bases and J gave up 10 bases, with 19 bases separating them. This CDR3 has 16 amino acids. CDR3 coding DNA: TGTGCCAGCAGCTTAGAGGAGCAGGGATCCCCCCAGGAGCAGTTCTTC. Protein sequence: CASSLEEQGSPQEQFF.

The chain uses TRBV20-1 and TRBJ2-5; 7 bases match TRBD2. This CDR3 is built from 14 residues. J gave up 4 bases and V 0 bases, and 5 bases lay outside the gene matches. Germline assignment: CDR1 DFQATT and CDR2 SNEGSKA (reference sequence). The DNA for the CDR3 is TGCAGTGCTAGAGAGGCGGGAGCTAGAGAGACCCAGTACTTC. Its protein product is CSAREAGARETQYF.

With regard to this clonotype: At one end, the junction sequence differs from germline, possibly due to a read error. The gene calls are TRBV24-1 and TRBJ1-1; tentative D call: TRBD1 (5 bases). Germline V CDR1 and CDR2: KGHDR, SFDVKD. The CDR3 consists of 11 residues. CDR3 sequence reads: CAPRVNTEAFF. Written as DNA, the CDR3 is TGTGCCCCCAGGGTGAACACTGAAGCTTTCTTT.

This clonotype was observed a handful of times. This chain links TRBV12-3 or TRBV12-4 with TRBJ2-7, with D maybe TRBD2 (6 bases). The CDR3 spans 13 residues. V lost 3 bases to trimming and J lost 4 bases, with 10 bases between them. CDR3 sequence reads: CASSFPGRYEQYF. As DNA, the CDR3 is TGTGCCAGCAGTTTTCCGGGGAGGTACGAGCAGTACTTC.

The rearrangement joins TRBV7-2 to TRBJ2-7; 9 nucleotides line up with TRBD2. The CDR3 has 15 residues. V gave up 5 bases and J gave up 1 base; unmatched junction bases: 6. The germline V gene encodes CDR1 SGHTA and CDR2 FQGNSA. CDR3 coding DNA: TGTGCCAGCAGCCTGTCTAGCGGGACGTCCTACGAGCAGTACTTC. Amino acids: CASSLSSGTSYEQYF.

This clonotype has more than one count but fewer than ten. An end of the junction differs from the germline gene, which may be a read error. J is TRBJ1-6 and V is TRBV6-5, with a weak D call TRBD1 (5 bases). CDR3 length: 14 amino acids. CDR1 is MNHEY and CDR2 is SVGAGI in the germline V gene. The CDR3 DNA sequence: TGTGCCAGCAGTTACAAGGGGTCGGATTCACCCCCCCACTTT. It translates to CASSYKGSDSPPHF.

This clonotype was detected only once. The chain links TRBV5-6 to TRBJ1-5; 8 bases map to TRBD1. The V gene end was trimmed by 1 base and the J gene end by 2 bases; junction bases not matched to a gene: 5. This CDR3 is 16 amino acids long. Germline lookup yields CDR1 SGHDT and CDR2 YYEEEE. The CDR3 nucleotides read TGTGCCAGCAGCTTGTCCACGACAGGGGGCAATCAGCCCCAGCATTTT. This codes for CASSLSTTGGNQPQHF.

This clonotype was seen more than once but under ten times. Here the CDR3 reads CASSLIAGSSYNEQFF. The CDR3 coding sequence is TGTGCCAGCAGCTTAATAGCGGGAAGCTCCTACAATGAGCAGTTCTTC. The chain links TRBV7-6 to TRBJ2-1; the match to TRBD2 covers 8 bases. This CDR3 region has 16 residues. Looked up from germline, CDR1 is SGHVS and CDR2 is FNYEAQ. Trimming removed 2 bases from V and 0 bases from J; junction bases left unmatched: 3.

This clonotype has ten or more counts. The rearrangement uses TRBV12-3 or TRBV12-4 and TRBJ2-7; 8 nucleotides line up with TRBD1. V shed 3 bases and J 5 bases; nucleotides not matched to a gene: 6. The CDR3 sequence is 14 residues long. CDR3 coding DNA: TGTGCCAGCAGTTTCAGGGGGCATGGGAACGAGCAGTACTTC. Translation: CASSFRGHGNEQYF.